The 14 T cell receptor beta chains below come from one sample, sequenced in a study of T cells in Graves' hyperthyroidism and ophthalmopathy. TCR beta CDR3 sequences were amplified from RNA transcripts. First-round RT-PCR targeting the TCR CDR3 was performed with the HTBI primer set. TCRdb re-analysed the multiplex PCR reads in MiXCR, keeping a single row per CDR3 protein. The sample has around 620,000 distinct CDR3 sequences, around 45% seen once. The sample was peripheral blood or thyroid tissue (not recorded which). These receptors originate from an adult woman with Graves' disease, either hyperthyroidism or ophthalmopathy (not recorded which).

This clonotype was detected only once. The chain links TRBV19 to TRBJ1-5, with a possible D match to TRBD1 (6 bases). Germline lookup yields CDR1 LNHDA and CDR2 SQIVND (reference sequence). V shed 6 bases and J shed 3 bases, with 9 bases lying between them. The CDR3 extends over 13 amino acids. Here the CDR3 DNA reads TGTGCCAGTAGATACAGGGCCAATCAGCCCCAGCATTTT. Translation gives CASRYRANQPQHF.

The V gene is TRBV20-1, the J gene TRBJ2-7, with a possible D match to TRBD1 (6 bases). The CDR3 runs to 13 residues. The V and J ends lost 3 bases and 1 base respectively, with 10 bases between them. Germline CDR1 reads DFQATT; CDR2 reads SNEGSKA (reference sequence). The chain's CDR3 is CSASWQGSYEQYF. CDR3 coding DNA: TGCAGTGCTAGTTGGCAGGGGTCCTACGAGCAGTACTTC.

The V call is TRBV2, the J call TRBJ1-1; possible D gene TRBD1, 6 bases. Deletions cut 6 bases from V and 2 bases from J, with 10 bases between. The germline gives CDR1 SNHLY, CDR2 FYNNEI. The CDR3 runs to 13 residues. Written as DNA, the CDR3 is TGTGCCAGCAGGGAGGGGGAAAACACTGAAGCTTTCTTT. It encodes CASREGENTEAFF. Using reference TRBV2 and TRBJ1-1 for the parts outside the CDR3, the full variable domain is EPEVTQTPSHQVTQMGQEVILRCVPISNHLYFYWYRQILGQKVEFLVSFYNNEISEKSEIFDDQFSVERPDGSNFTLKIRSTKLEDSAMYFCASREGENTEAFFGQGTRLTVV.

This clonotype was observed many times. The gene calls are TRBV15 and TRBJ2-7, with TRBD1 as a possible D gene (6 bases). This CDR3 is 16 amino acids long. CDR1 LNHNV and CDR2 YYDKDF come from the germline V gene (reference sequence). Between the trimmed V and J ends, which lost 1 base and 3 bases, there was a span of 16 bases. The DNA for the CDR3 is TGTGCCACCAGCAGAGGATTAGGGACAAAAGTCTACGAGCAGTACTTC. Its translation: CATSRGLGTKVYEQYF.

As regards this clonotype: A much bigger clone sits one base away, suggesting this may be a read error. The V gene is TRBV7-6, the J gene TRBJ2-2; tentative D call: TRBD2 (6 bases). This CDR3 has 15 amino acids. Germline CDR1 reads SGHVS; CDR2 reads FNYEAQ. The CDR3 nucleotides are TGTGCCGGCAGCTTAGCGGTTGAAAACACCGGGGAGCTGTTTTTT. Its translation: CAGSLAVENTGELFF.

This clonotype was recorded many times. The rearrangement links TRBV7-2 to TRBJ1-3; TRBD1 is a possible D gene (5 bases). Germline V gene data show CDR1 as SGHTA and CDR2 as FQGNSA. CDR3 length: 19 amino acids. Between the trimmed V and J ends, which lost 6 bases and 0 bases, there was a span of 24 bases. CDR3 sequence reads: CASSKAGLGRATSGNTIYF. CDR3 in DNA: TGTGCCAGCAGTAAAGCGGGGTTAGGCAGGGCCACCTCTGGAAACACCATATATTTT. The variable domain in full, with the rest retrieved from reference TRBV7-2 and TRBJ1-3, is GAGVSQSPSNKVTEKGKDVELRCDPISGHTALYWYRQSLGQGLEFLIYFQGNSAPDKSGLPSDRFSAERTGGSVSTLTIQRTQQEDSAVYLCASSKAGLGRATSGNTIYFGEGSWLTVV.

This clonotype was detected ten times or more. The chain couples TRBV27 to TRBJ1-2; D is perhaps TRBD1 (5 bases). The CDR3 covers 13 residues. V gave up 10 bases and J gave up 8 bases, with 20 bases separating them. From germline, CDR1 is MNHEY and CDR2 SMNVEV (reference sequence). For the CDR3, the DNA is TGTGCCACTCGGCAGGGACCAGTTGGCGGCTACACCTTC. This translates into CATRQGPVGGYTF.

This clonotype was recorded a few times. The rearrangement joins TRBV2 to TRBJ2-7; 7 bases line up with TRBD1. The germline gives CDR1 SNHLY, CDR2 FYNNEI. The CDR3 is 15 residues long. The J segment lost 3 bases and the V segment lost 3 bases, leaving 8 bases of the junction unmatched. CDR3 in amino acids: CASSETGNYGYEQYF. In DNA form, the CDR3 reads TGTGCCAGCAGTGAGACAGGGAACTATGGCTACGAGCAGTACTTC.

This clonotype was seen repeatedly, ten times or more. The V and J genes are TRBV2 and TRBJ2-2; no definite D call. The V gene's germline CDR1 is SNHLY and CDR2 FYNNEI. This CDR3 contains 12 residues. Trimming stripped 11 bases from V and 1 base from J, with 8 bases between. The CDR3: CAGKVNTGELFF. In DNA form, the CDR3 reads TGTGCCGGCAAGGTGAACACCGGGGAGCTGTTTTTT.

This clonotype was counted many times. This chain joins TRBV5-6 and TRBJ2-5; 8 bases are shared with TRBD1. This CDR3 is 15 amino acids long. The germline V gene has CDR1 SGHDT and CDR2 YYEEEE. Trimming cost V 4 bases and J 2 bases; bases outside gene matches: 7. In DNA form, the CDR3 reads TGTGCCAGCAGCCACAAGACAGGGGCTCAAGAGACCCAGTACTTC. This translates into CASSHKTGAQETQYF.

In this sample, this clonotype turned up many times. As DNA, the CDR3 is TGCAGTGCTAGAGTGGGAGGGCCCAATCAGCCCCAGCATTTT. It encodes CSARVGGPNQPQHF. The chain carries TRBV20-1 and TRBJ1-5, with no clear D. From germline, CDR1 is DFQATT and CDR2 SNEGSKA (reference sequence). V shed 1 base and J shed 3 bases, with 10 bases lying between them. This CDR3 comprises 14 residues.

This clonotype was seen repeatedly, ten times or more. This rearrangement joins TRBV20-1 to TRBJ2-2, with 7 bases that match TRBD2. This CDR3 is built from 15 residues. V lost 5 bases and J lost 1; bases outside the gene matches: 7. Germline-derived CDR1 and CDR2 are DFQATT and SNEGSKA (reference sequence). CDR3: CSADYWGGNTGELFF. CDR3 bases: TGCAGTGCTGACTACTGGGGGGGGAACACCGGGGAGCTGTTTTTT.

In its sample, this clonotype was seen many times. J is TRBJ1-3 and V is TRBV19; no clear D gene. Trimming removed 7 bases from V and 0 bases from J, with 13 bases in between. The CDR3 extends over 15 amino acids. CDR1 and CDR2 from the germline V gene are LNHDA and SQIVND (reference sequence). The CDR3 loop is CASIPRASSGNTIYF. The CDR3 coding sequence is TGTGCCAGTATCCCGAGGGCTTCCTCTGGAAACACCATATATTTT.

This clonotype was seen once. The chain combines TRBV24-1 with TRBJ2-5; 10 nucleotides agree with TRBD1. Per the germline V gene, CDR1 is KGHDR and CDR2 is SFDVKD. The CDR3 totals 16 residues. J gave up 3 bases and V 3 bases, and 6 bases lay outside the gene matches. CDR3 sequence reads: CATSDTTGTGEETQYF. In DNA form, the CDR3 reads TGTGCCACCAGTGATACAACCGGGACAGGGGAAGAGACCCAGTACTTC.